The 23 T cell receptor beta chains given below trace back to one sample, sequenced in a study of blood T cell repertoires in COVID-19. Sequenced by immunoSEQ multiplex PCR; TCRdb stores in-frame clones only, minus some. The sample contains 50,000 to 55,000 clones, about 90% of which appear only once. The sample comprised peripheral blood. The receptor set was obtained from a human donor with active COVID-19. The donor label of this sample is uncertain.

The chain links TRBV27 to TRBJ2-6, with TRBD2 as a possible D gene (5 bases). Trimming took off 5 bases at V and 0 bases at J, with 17 bases between the two ends. The CDR3 has 18 amino acids. CDR1 is MNHEY, CDR2 SMNVEV, per germline (reference sequence). CDR3 protein: CASSPDGYGGSGANVLTF. CDR3 nucleotide sequence: TGTGCCAGCAGTCCGGACGGCTACGGAGGCTCTGGGGCCAACGTCCTGACTTTC.

This chain links TRBV7-9 with TRBJ2-1; D may be TRBD2 (7 bases). V was cut by 1 base and J by 6 bases, with 16 bases left in between. The CDR3 is made up of 16 amino acids. Germline V gives CDR1 SEHNR, CDR2 FQNEAQ (reference sequence). This CDR3 is CASSLVVRGAVNEQFF. The CDR3 region has the DNA TGTGCCAGCAGCTTAGTTGTCCGGGGGGCCGTCAATGAGCAGTTCTTC. Full variable domain (missing parts from reference TRBV7-9 and TRBJ2-1): DTGVSQNPRHKITKRGQNVTFRCDPISEHNRLYWYRQTLGQGPEFLTYFQNEAQLEKSRLLSDRFSAERPKGSFSTLEIQRTEQGDSAMYLCASSLVVRGAVNEQFFGPGTRLTVL.

V gene TRBV2 combines with J gene TRBJ2-5; D not certain. Germline assignment: CDR1 SNHLY and CDR2 FYNNEI. This CDR3 spans 13 amino acids. The V gene lost 1 base and the J gene lost 5 bases, with 8 bases spanning the gap. CDR3 amino acids: CASSEDSWETQYF. The CDR3, as DNA: TGTGCCAGCAGTGAAGACAGTTGGGAGACCCAGTACTTC.

This clone has a single count. This chain uses TRBV5-5 with TRBJ2-7; D is undetermined. The CDR3 extends over 13 amino acids. Trimming cost V 4 bases and J 1 base, with 9 bases left between them. Germline V gene data show CDR1 as SGHKS and CDR2 as YYEKEE (reference sequence). CDR3 in amino acids: CASSATPSYEQYF. The CDR3 coding sequence is TGTGCCAGCAGCGCGACTCCGTCCTACGAGCAGTACTTC.

The chain employs TRBV13 and TRBJ2-2; D might be TRBD2 (6 bases). V was pared by 4 bases and J by 4 bases, with 16 bases between. The CDR3 covers 16 residues. Germline CDR1 and CDR2: PRHDT and FYEKMQ (reference sequence). The CDR3 nucleotides read TGTGCCAGCAGCTCTAGTCGGGGACTCAGCACCGGGGAGCTGTTTTTT. Amino acid sequence: CASSSSRGLSTGELFF.

This chain links TRBV12-3 or TRBV12-4 with TRBJ2-1; weak D call: TRBD1 (6 bases). The CDR3 sequence is 12 residues long. The V gene lost 5 bases and the J gene lost 14 bases, with 16 bases spanning the gap. CDR3 nucleotides: TGTGCCAGCAGTCATAAGGTGGCAGGGGAGTTCTTC. Encoded protein: CASSHKVAGEFF.

The rearrangement joins TRBV4-2 to TRBJ1-3; 7 nucleotides match TRBD1. CDR3 size: 15 residues. The V and J ends lost 2 bases and 1 base, in that order; junction bases with no gene match: 2. Germline-derived CDR1 and CDR2 are LGHNA and YNFKEQ. Here the CDR3 reads CASSQSTGSGNTIYF. The CDR3 bases are TGTGCCAGCAGCCAATCGACAGGGTCTGGAAACACCATATATTTT.

This clone was seen just once. The rearrangement uses TRBV6-5 and TRBJ2-2; TRBD1 matches 8 bases. The germline V gene has CDR1 MNHEY and CDR2 SVGAGI. Germline trimming cut 8 bases from V and 5 bases from J; bases unmatched to any gene: 10. This CDR3 region has 15 residues. The CDR3 sequence: CASVKQGGWTGELFF. CDR3 nucleotides: TGTGCCAGCGTTAAACAGGGGGGTTGGACCGGGGAGCTGTTTTTT.

The chain links TRBV1 to TRBJ2-4; TRBD2, the D gene given by the table, was not confirmed from the DNA. TRBV1 is reported as a pseudogene. This CDR3 is built from 23 residues. The CDR3 region is CTSSHHPGLAGGPLLLAKNIQYF. CDR3 in DNA: TGCACCAGCAGCCATCATCCGGGACTAGCGGGGGGGCCACTCCTACTAGCCAAAAACATTCAGTACTTC.

CDR3 protein: CASSGRDSRYGYTF. CDR3 in DNA: TGTGCCAGCAGCGGCCGGGACAGCCGCTATGGCTACACCTTC. This chain uses TRBV9 with TRBJ1-2; TRBD1 aligns across 7 bases. Germline CDR1 reads SGDLS; CDR2 reads YYNGEE. CDR3 length: 14 amino acids. V lost 3 bases to trimming and J lost 4 bases; unmatched junction nucleotides: 6.

V and J are TRBV24-1 and TRBJ2-2, with a weak D call TRBD2 (5 bases). The length of the CDR3 is 16 residues. Trimming shortened V by 1 base and J by 6 bases, and 14 bases separated the two germline ends. Per germline, CDR1 KGHDR and CDR2 SFDVKD. The CDR3: CATSDFGGLSAGELFF. The CDR3 nucleotides read TGTGCCACCAGTGATTTTGGCGGGTTGTCCGCCGGGGAGCTGTTTTTT.

The V and J genes are TRBV18 and TRBJ1-3, with TRBD1 matching over 8 bases. Germline loops: CDR1 KGHSH, CDR2 LQKENI. The CDR3 sequence is 16 residues long. J lost 2 bases, V lost 3 bases, and 6 bases had no gene match. The CDR3: CASSPLDRGAGNTIYF. CDR3 bases: TGTGCCAGCTCACCTCTAGACAGGGGTGCTGGAAACACCATATATTTT.

The chain joins TRBV16 to TRBJ1-5; D unresolved. This CDR3 region has 14 residues. Germline loops: CDR1 KGHSY, CDR2 FQNENV. V shed 3 bases and J shed 6 bases, with 12 bases lying between them. CDR3 region: CASSHARRSQPQHF. The CDR3 nucleotides are TGTGCCAGCAGCCACGCCCGGCGGAGTCAGCCCCAGCATTTT. Filled out from reference TRBV16 and TRBJ1-5, the complete variable domain reads GEEVAQTPKHLVRGEGQKAKLYCAPIKGHSYVFWYQQVLKNEFKFLISFQNENVFDETGMPKERFSAKCLPNSPCSLEIQATKLEDSAVYFCASSHARRSQPQHFGDGTRLSIL.

This clone was seen a single time. The chain recombines TRBV28 with TRBJ2-3; D might be TRBD1 (6 bases). Trimming cost V 2 bases and J 3 bases, with 15 bases left between them. CDR1 MDHEN and CDR2 SYDVKM come from the germline V gene. The CDR3 totals 16 residues. The CDR3 DNA is TGTGCCAGCAGTTTAGGAGGCAGGGGCCGGACAGATACGCAGTATTTT. Its translation is CASSLGGRGRTDTQYF.

CDR3 amino acids: CASSWGRGTWETQYF. As DNA, the CDR3 is TGTGCCAGCAGCTGGGGGAGGGGGACGTGGGAGACCCAGTACTTC. The genes are TRBV11-2 and TRBJ2-5; D possibly corresponds to TRBD2 (7 bases). The V end lost 4 bases, the J end lost 5 bases, and 17 bases lay between the germline ends. CDR1 is SGHAT and CDR2 is FQNNGV in the germline V gene. The CDR3 is 15 residues long.

The gene calls are TRBV5-1 and TRBJ2-7, with a possible D match to TRBD2 (6 bases). V gave up 4 bases and J gave up 0 bases, with 8 bases separating them. The CDR3 covers 13 residues. Germline V lookup: CDR1 SGHRS, CDR2 YFSETQ. CDR3 bases: TGCGCCAGCAGCCCGGGGGACTCCTACGAGCAGTACTTC. Residues: CASSPGDSYEQYF.

This clone has only one observation. The chain couples TRBV18 to TRBJ1-4, with 7 bases that match TRBD1. The germline V gene has CDR1 KGHSH and CDR2 LQKENI. The CDR3 contains 13 residues. The trim removed 5 bases at V and 8 bases at J, leaving 5 bases unmatched. CDR3 loop: CASSSRQGEKLFF. CDR3 nucleotides: TGTGCCAGCTCATCGAGACAGGGAGAAAAACTGTTTTTT.

This clone showed up just a few times. The chain is built from TRBV19 and TRBJ1-2; no reliable D call. Trimming removed 4 bases at V and 2 bases at J, with 5 bases between. Germline V gene sequence: CDR1 LNHDA, CDR2 SQIVND (reference sequence). This CDR3 has 12 residues. Here the CDR3 reads CASSTLNYGYTF. CDR3 nucleotides: TGTGCCAGTAGTACCCTGAACTATGGCTACACCTTC.

This rearrangement joins TRBV9 to TRBJ2-1; D remains unclear. The germline gives CDR1 SGDLS, CDR2 YYNGEE. V lost 0 bases and J lost 8, with 9 bases in between. There are 13 residues in the CDR3. The CDR3 region is CASSVDPRHEQFF. In nucleotides, the CDR3 is TGTGCCAGCAGCGTAGACCCTAGGCATGAGCAGTTCTTC.

This clone was detected only once. This chain uses TRBV21-1 with TRBJ1-2; the D call in the table, TRBD1, was not verified against the DNA. TRBV21-1 counts as a pseudogene. The CDR3 has 15 residues. DNA of the CDR3: TGTGCCAGCAGCAAAGAGGGCAGGGAAGACTATGGCTACACCTTC. Translating gives CASSKEGREDYGYTF.

The chain joins TRBV28 to TRBJ1-5; D not certain. The germline gives CDR1 MDHEN, CDR2 SYDVKM. Trimming left V 5 bases short and J 6 bases short, with 11 bases between. This CDR3 is 13 amino acids long. This CDR3 is CASSLVAAQPQHF. The CDR3 DNA is TGTGCCAGCAGTCTTGTAGCGGCTCAGCCCCAGCATTTT.

The chain uses TRBV6-6 and TRBJ1-5; the D gene is possibly TRBD1 (6 bases). V shed 6 bases and J shed 7 bases, with 16 bases lying between them. CDR1 MNHNY and CDR2 SVGAGI come from the germline V gene (reference sequence). CDR3 length: 14 amino acids. The CDR3 region has the DNA TGTGCCAGCAGAATAGCAGGGGAAGGACAGCCCCAGCATTTT. Amino acid sequence: CASRIAGEGQPQHF.

In nucleotides, the CDR3 is TGTGCCAGCAGTCCCCCCTTGGGCAGCGGACTAGCGGGCCGGACGGCAGATACGCAGTATTTT. Translation gives CASSPPLGSGLAGRTADTQYF. The chain carries TRBV28 and TRBJ2-3, with 11 bases identical to TRBD2. V gave up 5 bases and J gave up 4 bases; unmatched junction bases: 23. The CDR3 has 21 residues. CDR1 is MDHEN and CDR2 is SYDVKM in the germline V gene.